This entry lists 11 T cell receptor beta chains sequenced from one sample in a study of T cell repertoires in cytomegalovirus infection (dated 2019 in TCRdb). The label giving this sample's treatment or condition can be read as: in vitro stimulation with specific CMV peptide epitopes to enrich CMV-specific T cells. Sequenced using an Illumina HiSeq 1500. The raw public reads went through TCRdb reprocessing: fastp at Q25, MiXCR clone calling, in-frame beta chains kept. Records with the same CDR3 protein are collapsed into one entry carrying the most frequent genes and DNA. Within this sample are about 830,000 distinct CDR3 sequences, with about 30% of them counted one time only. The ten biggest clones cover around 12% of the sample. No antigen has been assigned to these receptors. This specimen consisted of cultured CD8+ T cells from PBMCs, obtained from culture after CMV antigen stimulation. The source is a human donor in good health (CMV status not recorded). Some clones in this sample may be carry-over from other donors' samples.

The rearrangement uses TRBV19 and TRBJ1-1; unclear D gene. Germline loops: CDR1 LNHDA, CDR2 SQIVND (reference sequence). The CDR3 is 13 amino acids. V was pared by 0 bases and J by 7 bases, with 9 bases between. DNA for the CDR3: TGTGCCAGTAGTATAGAACGGTCCCTTGAAGCTTTCTTT. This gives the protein CASSIERSLEAFF.

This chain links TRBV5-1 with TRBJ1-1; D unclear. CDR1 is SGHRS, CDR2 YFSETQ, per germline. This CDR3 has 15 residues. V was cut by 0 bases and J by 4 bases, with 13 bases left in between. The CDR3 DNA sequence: TGCGCCAGCAGCTTGGGACCAACATCCGGCACTGAAGCTTTCTTT. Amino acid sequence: CASSLGPTSGTEAFF.

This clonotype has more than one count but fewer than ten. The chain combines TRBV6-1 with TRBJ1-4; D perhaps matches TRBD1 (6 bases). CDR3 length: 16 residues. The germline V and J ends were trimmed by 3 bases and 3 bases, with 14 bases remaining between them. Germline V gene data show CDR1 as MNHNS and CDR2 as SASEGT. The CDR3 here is CASSDVPGAANEKLFF. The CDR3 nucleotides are TGTGCCAGCAGTGACGTCCCGGGGGCGGCTAATGAAAAACTGTTTTTT.

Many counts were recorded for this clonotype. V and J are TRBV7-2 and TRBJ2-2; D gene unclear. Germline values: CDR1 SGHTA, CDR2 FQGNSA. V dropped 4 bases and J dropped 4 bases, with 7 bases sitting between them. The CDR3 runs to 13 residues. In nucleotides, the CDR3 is TGTGCCAGCAGCTACAGACTCACCGGGGAGCTGTTTTTT. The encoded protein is CASSYRLTGELFF.

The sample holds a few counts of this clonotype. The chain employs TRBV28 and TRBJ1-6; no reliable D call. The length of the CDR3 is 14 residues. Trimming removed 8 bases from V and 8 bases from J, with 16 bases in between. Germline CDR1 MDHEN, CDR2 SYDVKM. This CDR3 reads CASRPGENYSPLHF. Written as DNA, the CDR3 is TGTGCCAGCCGCCCAGGAGAAAATTATTCACCCCTCCACTTT.

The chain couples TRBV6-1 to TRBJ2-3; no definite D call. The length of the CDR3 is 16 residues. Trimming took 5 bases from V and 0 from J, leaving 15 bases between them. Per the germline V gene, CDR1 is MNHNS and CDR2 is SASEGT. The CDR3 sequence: CASSRHPAGSTDTQYF. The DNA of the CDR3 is TGTGCCAGCAGTAGACATCCCGCAGGTAGCACAGATACGCAGTATTTT.

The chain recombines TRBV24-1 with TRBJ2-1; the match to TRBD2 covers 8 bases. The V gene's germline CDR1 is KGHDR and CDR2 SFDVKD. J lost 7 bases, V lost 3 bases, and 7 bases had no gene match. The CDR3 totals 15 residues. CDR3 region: CATSDPSGGENEQFF. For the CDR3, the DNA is TGTGCCACCAGTGATCCCAGCGGGGGTGAGAATGAGCAGTTCTTC.

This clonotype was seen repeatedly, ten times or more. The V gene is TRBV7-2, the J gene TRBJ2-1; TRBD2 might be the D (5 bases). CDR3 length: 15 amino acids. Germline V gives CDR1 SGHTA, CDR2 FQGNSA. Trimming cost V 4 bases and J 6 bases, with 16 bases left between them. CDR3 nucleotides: TGTGCCAGCAGCTCCCGGGGTTCATCGGGCAATGAGCAGTTCTTC. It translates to CASSSRGSSGNEQFF. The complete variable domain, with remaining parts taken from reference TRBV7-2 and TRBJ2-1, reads GAGVSQSPSNKVTEKGKDVELRCDPISGHTALYWYRQSLGQGLEFLIYFQGNSAPDKSGLPSDRFSAERTGGSVSTLTIQRTQQEDSAVYLCASSSRGSSGNEQFFGPGTRLTVL.

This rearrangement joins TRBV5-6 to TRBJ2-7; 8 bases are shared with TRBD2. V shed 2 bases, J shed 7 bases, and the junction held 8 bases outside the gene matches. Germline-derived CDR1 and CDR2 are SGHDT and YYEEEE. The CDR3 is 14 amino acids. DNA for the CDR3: TGTGCCAGCAGCTTAGGAACGGGGGGGCTTGAGCAGTACTTC. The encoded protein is CASSLGTGGLEQYF.

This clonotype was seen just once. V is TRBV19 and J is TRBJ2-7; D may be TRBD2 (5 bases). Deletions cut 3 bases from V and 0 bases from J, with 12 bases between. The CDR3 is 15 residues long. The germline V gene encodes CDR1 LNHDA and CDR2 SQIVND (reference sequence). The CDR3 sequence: CASSIQVGSSYEQYV. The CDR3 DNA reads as TGTGCCAGTAGTATCCAGGTGGGGAGCTCCTACGAGCAGTACGTC.

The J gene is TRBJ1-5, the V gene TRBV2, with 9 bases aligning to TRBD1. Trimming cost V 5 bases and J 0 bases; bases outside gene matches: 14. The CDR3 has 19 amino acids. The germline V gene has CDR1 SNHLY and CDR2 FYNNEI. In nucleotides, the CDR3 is TGTGCCAGCAGTTTTTCTACAGGGGGCGCCGGGCATAGCAATCAGCCCCAGCATTTT. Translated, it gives CASSFSTGGAGHSNQPQHF.